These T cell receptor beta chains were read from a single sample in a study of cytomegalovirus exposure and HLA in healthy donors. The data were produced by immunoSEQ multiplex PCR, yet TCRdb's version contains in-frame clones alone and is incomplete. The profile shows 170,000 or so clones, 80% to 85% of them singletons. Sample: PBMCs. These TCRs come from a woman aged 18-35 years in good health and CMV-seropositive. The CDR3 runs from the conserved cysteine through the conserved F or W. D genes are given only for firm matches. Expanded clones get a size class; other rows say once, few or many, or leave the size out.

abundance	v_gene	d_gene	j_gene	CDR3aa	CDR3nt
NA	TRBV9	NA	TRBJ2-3	CASSERFLGLADTQYF	TGTGCCAGCAGCGAGCGGTTCCTGGGTCTGGCAGATACGCAGTATTTT
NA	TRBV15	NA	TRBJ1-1	CATSRKGTEAFF	TGTGCCACCAGCAGAAAGGGGACTGAAGCTTTCTTT
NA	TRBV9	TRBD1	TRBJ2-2	CASSGLRQGARSGELFF	TGTGCCAGCAGCGGCCTTCGACAGGGGGCTAGGTCCGGGGAGCTGTTTTTT
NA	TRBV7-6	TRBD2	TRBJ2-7	CASSLAVLSGGVSEQYF	TGTGCCAGCAGCTTAGCGGTCTTGAGCGGGGGCGTCTCCGAGCAGTACTTC
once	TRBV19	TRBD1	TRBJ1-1	CASSQTGAAEAFF	TGTGCCAGTAGCCAAACAGGGGCCGCTGAAGCTTTCTTT
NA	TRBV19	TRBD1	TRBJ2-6	CASSKPPGQGYSGANVLTF	TGTGCCAGTAGTAAACCCCCGGGACAGGGGTACTCTGGGGCCAACGTCCTGACTTTC
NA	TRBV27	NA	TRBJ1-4	CASSPNEATIEKLFF	TGTGCCAGCAGTCCCAACGAAGCTACCATCGAAAAACTGTTTTTT
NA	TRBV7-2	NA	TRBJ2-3	CASSEPTDTQYF	TGTGCCAGCAGCGAGCCGACAGATACGCAGTATTTT
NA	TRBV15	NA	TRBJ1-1	CATSTDSVNTEAFF	TGTGCCACCAGCACCGACAGTGTGAACACTGAAGCTTTCTTT
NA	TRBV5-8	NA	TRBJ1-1	CASSLVAIPMNTEAFF	TGTGCCAGCAGCTTGGTAGCTATACCAATGAACACTGAAGCTTTCTTT
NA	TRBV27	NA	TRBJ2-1	CASSLANYNEQFF	TGTGCCAGCAGTTTAGCTAATTACAATGAGCAGTTCTTC
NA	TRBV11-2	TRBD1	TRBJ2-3	CASSEGQSTDTQYF	TGTGCCAGCAGCGAGGGACAGAGCACAGATACGCAGTATTTT
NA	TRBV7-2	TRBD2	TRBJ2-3	CASSGSGGAPDTQYF	TGTGCCAGCAGCGGTAGCGGGGGAGCGCCAGATACGCAGTATTTT
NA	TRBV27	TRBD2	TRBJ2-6	CASSMIQGRTRSGANVLTF	TGTGCCAGCAGTATGATACAAGGAAGGACTAGATCTGGGGCCAACGTCCTGACTTTC
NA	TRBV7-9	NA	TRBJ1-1	CASSFSGLNTEAFF	TGTGCCAGCAGCTTCTCAGGGTTGAACACTGAAGCTTTCTTT
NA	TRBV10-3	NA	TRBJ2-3	CAISDGSGFYTQYF	TGTGCCATCAGTGACGGTAGTGGTTTTTATACGCAGTATTTT
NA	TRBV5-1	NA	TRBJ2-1	CASSLDGGSHNEQFF	TGCGCCAGCAGCCTGGATGGAGGGAGCCACAATGAGCAGTTCTTC
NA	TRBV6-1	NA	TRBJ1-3	CASSESPLIGNTIYF	TGTGCCAGCAGTGAAAGCCCCCTAATTGGAAACACCATATATTTT
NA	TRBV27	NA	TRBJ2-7	CASSLSSGVYEQYF	TGTGCCAGCAGTTTGAGTAGCGGTGTCTACGAGCAGTACTTC
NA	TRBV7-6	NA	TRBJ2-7	CASSSPPQASSYEQYF	TGTGCCAGCAGTTCCCCCCCCCAGGCGAGCTCCTACGAGCAGTACTTC
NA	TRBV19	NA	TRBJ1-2	CASSRQTYGYTF	TGTGCCAGTAGTAGACAGACCTATGGCTACACCTTC
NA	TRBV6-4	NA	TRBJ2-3	CASSEGAPTDTQYF	TGTGCCAGCAGTGAGGGGGCGCCCACAGATACGCAGTATTTT
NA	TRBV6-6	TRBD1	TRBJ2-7	CASSTNQDRGNEQYF	TGTGCCAGCAGCACAAACCAAGACAGGGGCAACGAGCAGTACTTC
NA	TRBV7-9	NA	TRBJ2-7	CASSYRNEQYF	TGTGCCAGCAGCTACAGGAACGAGCAGTACTTC
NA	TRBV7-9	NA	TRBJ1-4	CASSLSGGGEKLFF	TGTGCCAGCAGCTTAAGTGGGGGAGGTGAAAAACTGTTTTTT
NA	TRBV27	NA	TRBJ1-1	CASSPSTFYTEAFF	TGTGCCAGCAGTCCTTCGACATTCTACACTGAAGCTTTCTTT
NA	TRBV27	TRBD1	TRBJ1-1	CASSYRQGYIAEAFF	TGTGCCAGCAGTTATAGACAGGGGTATATTGCTGAAGCTTTCTTT
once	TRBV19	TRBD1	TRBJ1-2	CASSILDRGMRGYTF	TGTGCCAGTAGTATCCTAGACAGGGGGATGCGTGGCTACACCTTC
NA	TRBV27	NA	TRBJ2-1	CASSLISSSYNEQFF	TGTGCCAGCAGTTTAATTAGTAGCTCCTACAATGAGCAGTTCTTC
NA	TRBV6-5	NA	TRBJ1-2	CASSTPDRGLNGYTF	TGTGCCAGCAGTACCCCGGACAGAGGCCTCAATGGCTACACCTTC
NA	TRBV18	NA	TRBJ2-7	CASSPRRARASYEQYF	TGTGCCAGCTCACCACGGCGGGCAAGGGCCTCCTACGAGCAGTACTTC
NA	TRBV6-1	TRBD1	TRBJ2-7	CASGTGAYEQYF	TGTGCCAGCGGGACAGGGGCCTACGAGCAGTACTTC
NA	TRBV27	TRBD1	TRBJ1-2	CASSLGGQGNYGYTF	TGTGCCAGCAGTTTAGGTGGACAGGGTAACTATGGCTACACCTTC
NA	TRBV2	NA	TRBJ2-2	CASSGRANTGELFF	TGTGCCAGCAGTGGCAGGGCGAACACCGGGGAGCTGTTTTTT
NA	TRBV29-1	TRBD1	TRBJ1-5	CSSGQGGSQPQHF	TGCAGCTCTGGACAGGGGGGTTCCCAGCCCCAGCATTTT
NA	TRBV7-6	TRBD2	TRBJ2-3	CASSITSGGGAGDTQYF	TGTGCCAGCAGCATCACTAGCGGGGGGGGTGCGGGAGATACGCAGTATTTT
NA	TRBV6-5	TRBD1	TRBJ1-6	CASRQGAGPLHF	TGTGCCAGCAGGCAGGGGGCAGGACCCCTCCACTTT
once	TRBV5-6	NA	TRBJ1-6	CASSLRQTDNSPLHF	TGTGCCAGCAGCCTTAGACAGACCGATAATTCACCCCTCCACTTT
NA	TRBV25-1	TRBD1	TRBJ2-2	CASRGTGGRTGELFF	TGTGCCAGCAGAGGGACAGGGGGTAGGACCGGGGAGCTGTTTTTT
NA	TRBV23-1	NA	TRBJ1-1	CASSPPGGCCEAFF	TGCGCCAGCAGTCCCCCCGGAGGGTGTTGTGAAGCTTTCTTT
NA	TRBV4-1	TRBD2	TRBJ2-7	CASSPNGGGVRGDEQYF	TGCGCCAGCAGCCCCAACGGGGGGGGCGTGCGTGGGGACGAGCAGTACTTC
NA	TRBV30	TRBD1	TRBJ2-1	CACHPPTVMTGVYNEQFF	TGTGCCTGCCATCCCCCAACTGTTATGACAGGGGTCTACAATGAGCAGTTCTTC
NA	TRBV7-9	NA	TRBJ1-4	CASSPNAWATTNEKLFF	TGTGCCAGCAGCCCGAACGCGTGGGCAACAACTAATGAAAAACTGTTTTTT
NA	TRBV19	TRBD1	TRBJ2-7	CASSPGTGAYEQYF	TGTGCCAGTAGTCCCGGGACAGGGGCCTACGAGCAGTACTTC
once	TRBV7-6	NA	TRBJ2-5	CASSRGHETQYF	TGTGCCAGCAGCCGCGGGCACGAGACCCAGTACTTC
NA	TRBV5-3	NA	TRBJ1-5	CAAGGCGDQPQHF	TGTGCCGCCGGAGGATGCGGAGATCAGCCCCAGCATTTT
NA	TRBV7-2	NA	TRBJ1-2	CASRPATAGSYTF	TGTGCCAGCAGGCCCGCGACAGCGGGGAGCTACACCTTC
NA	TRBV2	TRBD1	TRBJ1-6	CASLRQGKSPLHF	TGTGCCAGCTTAAGACAGGGGAAGTCACCCCTCCACTTT
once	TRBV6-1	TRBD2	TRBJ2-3	CASKPRTSGGDTQYF	TGTGCCAGCAAGCCACGGACTAGCGGGGGAGATACGCAGTATTTT
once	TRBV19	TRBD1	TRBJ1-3	CASRKTGKSAGNTIYF	TGTGCCAGTAGGAAGACAGGGAAGTCGGCTGGAAACACCATATATTTT
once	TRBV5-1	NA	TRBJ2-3	CASSLTVTGTDTQYF	TGCGCCAGCAGCCTGACGGTGACTGGCACAGATACGCAGTATTTT
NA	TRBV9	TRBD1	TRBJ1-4	CASSIGATGRSTNEKLFF	TGTGCCAGCAGCATCGGAGCGACAGGGCGATCCACTAATGAAAAACTGTTTTTT
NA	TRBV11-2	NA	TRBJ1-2	CASSLNYGYTF	TGTGCCAGCAGCCTTAACTATGGCTACACCTTC